The rows below give T cell receptor beta chains drawn from one sample of a study of OX40 agonist ivuxolimab in advanced cancers. This table comes from immunoSEQ multiplex PCR, and its TCRdb copy is limited to in-frame clones, with some not included. There are under 30,000 clones in the sample; 80% to 95% occur only once, and about 9% lies in the top ten. Sequencing was performed on CD4+ or CD8+ T cells sorted from blood, taken in a trial of the OX40 agonist ivuxolimab. Source of these receptors: an adult with an advanced solid tumor such as melanoma, head and neck, liver or kidney cancer. CDR3s include the opening cysteine and the closing phenylalanine or tryptophan. Fields, in order: V gene, CDR3 protein.

V: TRBV6-1
CDR3: CASSARPSYEQYF

V: TRBV5-1
CDR3: CASSAGSGLISYEQYF

V: TRBV13
CDR3: CASSFPTSGGPTDTQYF

V: TRBV4-1
CDR3: CASSPGVFNSYNEQFF

V: TRBV6-7
CDR3: CASSPTGTSTDTQYF

V: TRBV7-9
CDR3: CASSLGGDSYEQYF

V: TRBV7-9
CDR3: CASSLVGTGLNTEAFF

V: TRBV15
CDR3: CATSNRDRESNTEAFF

V: TRBV6-1
CDR3: CASSSLGRYRLFF

V: TRBV5-6
CDR3: CASSSTGNTEAFF

V: TRBV6-5
CDR3: CASSPAYEQYF

V: TRBV5-6
CDR3: CASSFLSSYNEQFF

V: TRBV11-2
CDR3: CASSLGLAPNNEQFF

V: TRBV19
CDR3: CASSISWGGSTNEKLFF

V: TRBV6-1
CDR3: CASSEGAQGYGYTF

V: TRBV5-1
CDR3: CASSSRGLGRTDTQYF